A selection of T cell receptor beta chains follows, all from one sample in a study of OX40 agonist ivuxolimab in advanced cancers. Generated by immunoSEQ multiplex PCR, the TCRdb table keeps only in-frame clones and is missing some. Among more than 75,000 clones listed, more than 75% were seen once. The material sequenced was CD4+ or CD8+ T cells sorted from blood, taken in a trial of the OX40 agonist ivuxolimab. The receptors shown here come from an adult with an advanced solid tumor such as melanoma, head and neck, liver or kidney cancer. Each CDR3 is given with its conserved first and last residue. D genes are given only for firm matches. Expanded clones are given a class, and other clones once, few, many or no size at all.

len	v_gene	d_gene	abundance	j_gene	CDR3nt	CDR3aa
13	TRBV7-2	.	.	TRBJ2-7	TGTGCCAGCAGCAAGGGCGCGAACTACGAGCAGTACTTC	CASSKGANYEQYF
14	TRBV11-3	.	.	TRBJ1-3	TGTGCCAGCAGCTTAGACTCCTCTGGAAACACCATATATTTT	CASSLDSSGNTIYF
16	TRBV7-2	.	.	TRBJ2-1	TGTGCCAGCAGCACTGGCGGGGCTAGTAGGTACAATGAGCAGTTCTTC	CASSTGGASRYNEQFF
15	TRBV2	TRBD1	.	TRBJ2-2	TGTGCCAGCAGGGAAACAGGGGGTAACACCGGGGAGCTGTTTTTT	CASRETGGNTGELFF
16	TRBV5-1	TRBD2	once	TRBJ2-3	TGCGCCAGCAGCGCACCGACTAGCGGGAGCACAGATACGCAGTATTTT	CASSAPTSGSTDTQYF
13	TRBV4-1	.	few	TRBJ1-1	TGCGCCAGCAGCCAGGCACCGAACACTGAAGCTTTCTTT	CASSQAPNTEAFF
16	TRBV7-2	TRBD2	once	TRBJ2-5	TGTGCCAGCAGCTTACTGGGTAGCGGGGGTGGGAAGACCCAGTACTTC	CASSLLGSGGGKTQYF
15	TRBV28	.	.	TRBJ1-1	TGTGCCAGCCCCCCACCCCCGGGGGCGAACACTGAAGCTTTCTTT	CASPPPPGANTEAFF
15	TRBV28	.	.	TRBJ1-5	TGTGCCAGCAGTTTTGTCAGGGCTAGCAATCAGCCCCAGCATTTT	CASSFVRASNQPQHF
15	TRBV7-2	TRBD1	.	TRBJ2-1	TGTGCCAGCAGCCACACGCCACAGGAGGGACAGGGGCAGTTCTTC	CASSHTPQEGQGQFF
12	TRBV6-5	TRBD2	.	TRBJ2-1	TGTGCCAGCAGTTACGGAGCGGGAGATGGGTTCTTC	CASSYGAGDGFF
12	TRBV19	.	.	TRBJ1-6	TGTGCCAGTAGCAGGGTAAACTCACCCCTCCACTTT	CASSRVNSPLHF
13	TRBV6-6	.	.	TRBJ2-7	TGTGCCAGCACCCCGGGACTGGACCACGAGCAGTACTTC	CASTPGLDHEQYF
15	TRBV11-2	.	.	TRBJ1-3	TGTGCCAGCAGCTTAGATCGGGACGGCGGGAACACCATATATTTT	CASSLDRDGGNTIYF
11	TRBV2	.	.	TRBJ1-3	TGTGCCAGCAGGCAGGGGAACACCATATATTTT	CASRQGNTIYF
13	TRBV19	TRBD1	.	TRBJ1-6	TGTGCCAGTGGGGACAGGGGTAATTCACCCCTCCACTTT	CASGDRGNSPLHF
14	TRBV28	TRBD1	.	TRBJ2-7	TGTGCCAGCACCGGACAGGGCCCACTCTACGAGCAGTACTTC	CASTGQGPLYEQYF
16	TRBV5-1	TRBD1	.	TRBJ2-1	TGCGCCAGCAGCTTGGACGGACAGGTTGGGTTCGGGGAGCAGTTCTTC	CASSLDGQVGFGEQFF
17	TRBV5-1	TRBD1	.	TRBJ2-1	TGCGCCAGCAGCAAGCATACAGGGGTTCAGGGTGGAGATGAGCAGTTCTTC	CASSKHTGVQGGDEQFF
17	TRBV13	.	.	TRBJ2-2	TGTGCCAGCAGCTCCGAAGGGGGAGGGGGTAACACCGGGGAGCTGTTTTTT	CASSSEGGGGNTGELFF
12	TRBV5-1	.	.	TRBJ2-7	TGCGCCAGCAGCTTGTCCTCCTACGAGCAGTACTTC	CASSLSSYEQYF
15	TRBV5-1	TRBD2	.	TRBJ2-5	TGCGCCAGCAGCTTGGCACTAGCGGGAGGGGAGACCCAGTACTTC	CASSLALAGGETQYF
15	TRBV7-3	.	.	TRBJ1-1	TGTGCCAGCAGCTTAAGCCTGGCGGGGGCGACTGAAGCTTTCTTT	CASSLSLAGATEAFF
13	TRBV29-1	.	.	TRBJ2-7	TGCAGCGTTCGGGAGCAGGTGGCCTACGAGCAGTACTTC	CSVREQVAYEQYF
14	TRBV7-2	.	once	TRBJ2-3	TGTGCCAGCAGCTGGGTGGGAAGCACAGATACGCAGTATTTT	CASSWVGSTDTQYF
14	TRBV5-6	.	.	TRBJ2-7	TGTGCCAGCAGCTTGGGTCAGGGCCCCTACGAGCAGTACTTC	CASSLGQGPYEQYF
13	TRBV15	.	.	TRBJ2-5	TGTGCCACCAGGGGTGGGTACCAAGAGACCCAGTACTTC	CATRGGYQETQYF
12	TRBV9	.	once	TRBJ2-3	TGTGCCAGCAGCGTATCTACAGATACGCAGTATTTT	CASSVSTDTQYF
16	TRBV5-4	TRBD2	.	TRBJ2-1	TGTGCCAGCAGCCGCAGCTCTAGCGGGGCCTACAATGAGCAGTTCTTC	CASSRSSSGAYNEQFF
16	TRBV5-1	TRBD1	.	TRBJ2-2	TGCGCCAGCAGCCCGCTACAGGGGCAGGACACCGGGGAGCTGTTTTTT	CASSPLQGQDTGELFF
15	TRBV7-9	.	.	TRBJ2-3	TGTGCCAGCACCACCCCACCGGAGGCCACAGATACGCAGTATTTT	CASTTPPEATDTQYF
14	TRBV6-4	.	.	TRBJ1-1	TGTGCCAGCAGTGCGCGGCAGGGAGTGTCTGAAGCTTTCTTT	CASSARQGVSEAFF
13	TRBV11-2	.	.	TRBJ1-1	TGTGCCAGCAGCTTCACAGGAGAGAGTTGGGCTTTCTTT	CASSFTGESWAFF
15	TRBV19	.	once	TRBJ1-2	TGTGCCAGTAGTATAGAGCGGTGGAACGGCTATGGCTACACCTTC	CASSIERWNGYGYTF
13	TRBV4-1	.	.	TRBJ2-7	TGCGCCAGCAGCCCGAATGGGCCCTACGAGCAGTACTTC	CASSPNGPYEQYF
14	TRBV5-4	.	.	TRBJ2-7	TGTGCCAGCAGCCCGCTACAGGGATCGGTCGAGCAGTACTTC	CASSPLQGSVEQYF
15	TRBV5-1	TRBD1	.	TRBJ2-7	TGCGCCAGCAGCTTGGAACAGGGGCTTAGCTACGAGCAGTACTTC	CASSLEQGLSYEQYF
12	TRBV14	TRBD1	.	TRBJ2-5	TGTGCCAGCTCGACAGGGTCTCAGACCCAGTACTTC	CASSTGSQTQYF
16	TRBV6-1	.	.	TRBJ2-3	TGTGCCAGCAGTGCCCGACATGAAGCTAGCACAGATACGCAGTATTTT	CASSARHEASTDTQYF
13	TRBV10-1	.	.	TRBJ1-1	TGCGCCAGCAGTGAGAGGAGGGGAAATGAAGCTTTCTTT	CASSERRGNEAFF
14	TRBV7-9	TRBD1	.	TRBJ1-1	TGTGCCAGCAGCCAACAACAGGGGAAGGCTGAAGCTTTCTTT	CASSQQQGKAEAFF
11	TRBV21-1	.	once	TRBJ2-7	TGTGCCAGATTCCGGGGCCACGAGCAGTACTTC	CARFRGHEQYF
15	TRBV5-5	.	.	TRBJ1-4	TGTGCCAGCAGCCTCATGCCAGGTAGCATTGAAAAACTGTTTTTT	CASSLMPGSIEKLFF
13	TRBV7-9	.	.	TRBJ1-5	TGTGCCAGCAGCTTAACAGGACTCCAGCCCCAGCATTTT	CASSLTGLQPQHF
15	TRBV6-1	.	.	TRBJ2-7	TGTGCCAGCAGTGACGGTACAGACCATTTCTACGAGCAGTACTTC	CASSDGTDHFYEQYF
12	TRBV11-2	.	.	TRBJ2-3	TGTGCCAGCAGCTCCCTTTCAGATACGCAGTATTTT	CASSSLSDTQYF
14	TRBV9	.	.	TRBJ2-5	TGTGCCAGCAGCGTAGACAGGGGAGGAGAGACCCAGTACTTC	CASSVDRGGETQYF
12	TRBV7-9	.	.	TRBJ1-2	TGTGCCAGCAGCTTAGATCTCTATGGCTACACCTTC	CASSLDLYGYTF
15	TRBV5-1	.	once	TRBJ2-2	TGCGCCAGCAGCTCTGCAGGGGCCCCAACCGGGGAGCTGTTTTTT	CASSSAGAPTGELFF
15	TRBV5-1	.	.	TRBJ2-5	TGCGCCAGCAGCGCTGACAGATTGTACCAAGAGACCCAGTACTTC	CASSADRLYQETQYF
14	TRBV5-4	.	.	TRBJ1-6	TGTGCCAGCAGCTCGAACAGGGAGAATTCACCCCTCCACTTT	CASSSNRENSPLHF